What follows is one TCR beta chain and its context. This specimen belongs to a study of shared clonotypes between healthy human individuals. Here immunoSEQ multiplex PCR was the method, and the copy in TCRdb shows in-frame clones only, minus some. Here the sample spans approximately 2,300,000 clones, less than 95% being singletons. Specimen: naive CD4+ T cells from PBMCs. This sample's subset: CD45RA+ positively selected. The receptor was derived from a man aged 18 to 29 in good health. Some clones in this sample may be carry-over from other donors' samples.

Here the CDR3 DNA reads TGTGCCAGCAGTGAAGGCCCAGCGGGATTAGTGTACGAGCAGTACTTC. Amino acid sequence: CASSEGPAGLVYEQYF. The chain links TRBV6-1 to TRBJ2-7; 7 nucleotides line up with TRBD2. Losses at the gene ends were 1 base for V and 4 bases for J; bases not matched to a gene: 10. The CDR3 runs to 16 residues. CDR1 MNHNS and CDR2 SASEGT come from the germline V gene.